This T cell receptor (beta chain) was obtained from a study of T cell responses to AZD1222 COVID-19 vaccine. Measured with immunoSEQ multiplex PCR; TCRdb has only the in-frame clones, and not every one. Among about 130,000 clones listed, approximately 95% were seen once. Per germline, CDR1 MNHEY and CDR2 SMNVEV (reference sequence). Trimming left V 8 bases short and J 8 bases short, with 16 bases between. The CDR3 spans 14 residues. Study-wide results and limits: Most donors were white British, females outnumbered males, and clonal diversity was possibly underestimated. Without day 14 samples, only post-peak T cell repertoires were studied.

Concerning this clone: Its antigen is unknown.

V gene TRBV27 combines with J gene TRBJ1-6; D not certain. This TCR came from an adult who received the AZD1222 COVID-19 vaccine. The material sequenced was peripheral blood, taken 28 days after the second AZD1222 dose. The CDR3 spells CASAWGGLDSPLHF. The CDR3 region has the DNA TGTGCCAGCGCTTGGGGTGGACTCGATTCACCCCTCCACTTT.